The rows below give T cell receptor beta chains drawn from one sample of a study of T cell clones after liver transplantation. Assay used: immunoSEQ multiplex PCR; TCRdb lists only in-frame clones, some missing. This sample has 20,000 to 30,000 clones; about three quarters occur once, and the top ten carry less than 3%. The source material was CD4+ T cells from blood, sampled before liver transplant. Source of these receptors: a human donor who received a liver transplant. Each CDR3 is given with its conserved first and last residue. The order of the fields is CDR3 length, J gene, clone size, D gene, V gene, CDR3 DNA, CDR3 protein. D genes are given only for firm matches. Size tells how often a clone was seen (once, few, many) or the class of an expanded clone, and some rows leave it out.

15 | TRBJ1-5 | few | - | TRBV30 | TGTGCCTGGAGTGAAACAGGGTATAGCAATCAGCCCCAGCATTTT | CAWSETGYSNQPQHF
13 | TRBJ1-5 | few | - | TRBV18 | TGTGCCAGCTCCCGCAGTCGGGATCAGCCCCAGCATTTT | CASSRSRDQPQHF
14 | TRBJ2-5 | - | - | TRBV6-6 | TGTGCCAGCAGTTACTCGCGTACTCTAGAGACCCAGTACTTC | CASSYSRTLETQYF
15 | TRBJ1-2 | - | - | TRBV5-6 | TGTGCCAGCAGCTTGGCCCCAGCAGGGGACTATGGCTACACCTTC | CASSLAPAGDYGYTF
15 | TRBJ2-2 | - | - | TRBV5-1 | TGCGCCAGCAGCTTGTTAGGGGACAACACCGGGGAGCTGTTTTTT | CASSLLGDNTGELFF
13 | TRBJ2-3 | - | - | TRBV6-5 | TGTGCCAGCAGTTACTCCCAGGGAGATACGCAGTATTTT | CASSYSQGDTQYF
13 | TRBJ2-2 | - | - | TRBV9 | TGTGCCAGCAGCGGGAGGGCCACCGGGGAGCTGTTTTTT | CASSGRATGELFF
17 | TRBJ2-7 | - | TRBD1 | TRBV2 | TGTGCCATCACCTCCTGGATAGAAGACAGGGTTGCCTACGAGCAGTACTTC | CAITSWIEDRVAYEQYF
14 | TRBJ2-1 | once | - | TRBV9 | TGTGCCAGCAGCCCTGGCAACTCCGGCAATGAGCAGTTCTTC | CASSPGNSGNEQFF
14 | TRBJ1-3 | - | - | TRBV10-3 | TGTGCCATCAGTGAAAGGGCCGAAGGAGACACCATATATTTT | CAISERAEGDTIYF
14 | TRBJ1-6 | - | - | TRBV2 | TGTGCCAGCAGTGCCCTCTCCTATAATTCACCCCTCCACTTT | CASSALSYNSPLHF
17 | TRBJ2-6 | - | TRBD1 | TRBV5-8 | TGTGCCAGCAGCTTTCGAGGGGGCTCTTCTGGGGCCAACGTCCTGACTTTC | CASSFRGGSSGANVLTF
15 | TRBJ1-3 | - | - | TRBV27 | TGTGCCAGTAGGAGCGGGGCAGAAGCTGGAAACACCATATATTTT | CASRSGAEAGNTIYF
12 | TRBJ1-2 | - | - | TRBV7-9 | TGTGCCAGCAGCTTAGAGCCGTATGGCTACACCTTC | CASSLEPYGYTF
15 | TRBJ1-4 | once | TRBD1 | TRBV18 | TGTGCCAGCTCACGACAGGGGGCTACGGATGAAAAACTGTTTTTT | CASSRQGATDEKLFF
15 | TRBJ2-1 | - | TRBD2 | TRBV29-1 | TGCAGCGCAGGGCAAGCGGGAGCGGGCTACAATGAGCAGTTCTTC | CSAGQAGAGYNEQFF
14 | TRBJ1-5 | - | - | TRBV7-9 | TGTGCCAGCAGCTTCGGCAGTAACAATCAGCCCCAGCATTTT | CASSFGSNNQPQHF
13 | TRBJ2-3 | - | - | TRBV12-5 | TGTGCTAGTGGTTGGCTACTAGGGGCTACGCAGTATTTT | CASGWLLGATQYF
15 | TRBJ2-5 | - | TRBD2 | TRBV9 | TGTGCCAGCAGCTTCGGGACTAGCGGGAGGGAGACCCAGTACTTC | CASSFGTSGRETQYF
16 | TRBJ2-3 | - | TRBD1 | TRBV6-6 | TGTGCCAGCAGTTACGCGGGGACAGGGCGCACAGATACGCAGTATTTT | CASSYAGTGRTDTQYF
14 | TRBJ2-3 | - | - | TRBV7-2 | TGTGCCAGCAGCTTAGCGGGCCTAGGAGATACGCAGTATTTT | CASSLAGLGDTQYF
16 | TRBJ2-2 | - | - | TRBV11-3 | TGTGCCAGCAACGACGGACCGACAGCGAACACCGGGGAGCTGTTTTTT | CASNDGPTANTGELFF
14 | TRBJ2-2 | few | - | TRBV25-1 | TGTGCCAGCAGTGCCTCGCTTTCAACCGGGGAGCTGTTTTTT | CASSASLSTGELFF
15 | TRBJ2-1 | - | TRBD2 | TRBV13 | TGTGCCAGCAGGAGACTAGCGGGAGGTAACAATGAGCAGTTCTTC | CASRRLAGGNNEQFF
17 | TRBJ2-1 | - | TRBD2 | TRBV28 | TGTGCCAGCAGTCCCTCTCGGGTAGCGGGGGGGTGGAATGAGCAGTTCTTC | CASSPSRVAGGWNEQFF
16 | TRBJ1-1 | - | TRBD1 | TRBV4-2 | TGTGCCAGCAGCCCAGCGGTAGACAGGGGGAACACTGAAGCTTTCTTT | CASSPAVDRGNTEAFF
14 | TRBJ2-3 | - | TRBD1 | TRBV5-1 | TGCGCCAGCGGGCAAGACAGGGGATCAGATACGCAGTATTTT | CASGQDRGSDTQYF